The entry that follows covers one T cell receptor (beta chain) sequence. Its cognate antigen has yet to be identified. No base-level quality is on record; no much larger clone is a single base apart. The sample is drawn from a study of OX40 agonist ivuxolimab in advanced cancers. Notes on the research overall: The costimulatory receptor OX40 (CD134) was targeted by ivuxolimab, a fully human IgG2 agonistic monoclonal antibody. Patients were allowed to have had prior anti-PD-1, anti-PD-L1 or anti-CTLA-4 therapy, and 30% to 40% of the dose-escalation patients had been treated with checkpoint inhibitors. Of the roughly 52 dose-escalation patients, hepatocellular carcinoma was present in about 19, melanoma in roughly 15, renal cell carcinoma in 9 and head and neck cancer in 9. Intravenous ivuxolimab was administered to patients every 2 weeks at six dose levels: 0.01, 0.1, 0.3, 1.5, 3 and 10 mg/kg. The monotherapy dose-escalation portion (N ≈ 56 patients) of the phase I ivuxolimab trial is reported in the paper. Peripheral TCRbeta sequencing aimed to test whether ivuxolimab altered TCR sequence diversity and caused clonal T-cell expansion. Partial responses occurred in three dose-escalation patients, of whom one had hepatocellular carcinoma and two had cutaneous melanoma. The dose-escalation cohort was around 84% male with a mean age of about 60 years, ranging from 23 to 79. What the work shows at the level of the full study, not this receptor alone: At doses from 0.1 to 3.0 mg/kg, clonal expansion was seen in both CD4+ and CD8+ blood T cells between baseline and week 6. Low levels of normalized T-cell clonal expansion were also seen in some patients who did not respond. In the 0.1-3.0 mg/kg groups, partial responders were among the patients with the lowest normalized peripheral clonal expansion, particularly in CD8+ T cells. After ivuxolimab, expanded clones were on average more numerous among CD8+ T cells than among CD4+ T cells. Which antigens the clonally expanded peripheral T cells were specific for was not determined.

Genomic DNA was extracted from sorted cells for sequencing of the TCRbeta CDR3 region. The immunoSEQ Assay was used to sequence the TCRbeta CDR3 regions. This is the immuneACCESS table as TCRdb keeps it, with only in-frame sequences that have V and J called. A part of the clones is gone; compared with another copy, unresolved V genes explain less than half, and the rest is unexplained. The sample has around 79,000 clones on record, just over 85% of them singletons. The top ten hold around 4.1% of the sample. As encoded in the germline V gene (reference sequence), CDR1 is LNHDA while CDR2 is SQIVND. The germline V and J ends show losses of 11 bases and 7 bases respectively, and no gene match explains 18 bases of the junction. The CDR3, cysteine through phenylalanine, is 16 amino acids long. Just CDR3 DNA is preserved here, 48 bases in frame from base 1. The trial excluded patients who had a history of autoimmune disease or who were on systemic immunosuppression. In every dose cohort, peripheral blood was drawn for TCR sequencing at baseline, cycle 4 day 1, and cycle 7 day 1. Samples came from an open-label, multicenter, first-in-human phase I dose-escalation trial of ivuxolimab. The trial enrolled adults with locally advanced or metastatic head and neck squamous cell, hepatocellular, melanoma or renal cell carcinoma. Before TCR sequencing, CD4+ T cells and CD8+ T cells were sorted from peripheral blood as separate populations.

This specimen consisted of CD4+ or CD8+ T cells sorted from blood, obtained in a trial of the OX40 agonist ivuxolimab. The chain links TRBV19 with TRBJ1-4, and TRBD1 matches 8 of the central bases. The TCR sequence derives from an adult with an advanced solid tumor such as melanoma, head and neck, liver or kidney cancer. The CDR3 is CACSGTGLIPGEKLFF. The DNA sequence reads TGTGCCTGCTCCGGGACAGGACTCATCCCGGGTGAAAAACTGTTTTTT.